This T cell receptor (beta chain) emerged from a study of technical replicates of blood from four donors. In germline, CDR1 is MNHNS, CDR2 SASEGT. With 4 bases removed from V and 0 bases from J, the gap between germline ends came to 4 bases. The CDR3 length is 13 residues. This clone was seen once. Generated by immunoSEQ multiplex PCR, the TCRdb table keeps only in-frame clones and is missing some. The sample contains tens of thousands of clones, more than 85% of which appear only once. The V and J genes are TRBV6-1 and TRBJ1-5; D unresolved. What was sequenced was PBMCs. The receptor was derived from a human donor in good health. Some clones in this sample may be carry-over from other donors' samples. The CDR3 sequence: CASSGHSNQPQHF. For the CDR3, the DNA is TGTGCCAGCAGTGGACATAGCAATCAGCCCCAGCATTTT.